Following are 14 T cell receptor beta chains from one sample sequenced in a study of T cells after yellow fever vaccination. TCRdb analysed the 5' RACE reads with MiXCR anew, one entry per CDR3 protein. The repertoire holds fewer than 400,000 distinct CDR3 sequences, about 6.2% seen once, with 15% in the top ten. Sequencing used PBMCs, obtained 5 days after the yellow fever booster vaccination. Source of these receptors: a man aged 25-45 years who received the YFV17D yellow fever vaccine.

The chain carries TRBV3-1 and TRBJ2-2; the match to TRBD1 covers 7 bases. Germline-derived CDR1 and CDR2 are LGHDT and YNNKEL (reference sequence). J was trimmed by 0 bases and V by 4 bases; bases with no gene match: 8. This CDR3 comprises 17 residues. The CDR3 is CASSPQMTGPNTGELFF. The CDR3 region has the DNA TGTGCCAGCAGCCCACAGATGACAGGGCCGAACACCGGGGAGCTGTTTTTT.

At least ten counts were recorded for this clonotype. The J gene is TRBJ2-1, the V gene TRBV14, with 9 bases identical to TRBD1. J lost 3 bases, V lost 4 bases, and 10 bases had no gene match. Germline assignment: CDR1 SGHDN and CDR2 FVKESK. The CDR3 spans 17 residues. CDR3 in DNA: TGTGCCAGCAGCCGTCTGGCTACAGGGGGCGGCTACAATGAGCAGTTCTTC. The encoded protein is CASSRLATGGGYNEQFF.

This clonotype was found many times. The gene calls are TRBV5-1 and TRBJ2-1; 10 nucleotides line up with TRBD2. The CDR3 runs 16 residues. The germline CDR1 and CDR2 sequences are SGHRS and YFSETQ. Trimming at V came to 4 bases and at J to 8 bases, leaving 12 bases not matched to a gene. The CDR3 nucleotides are TGCGCCAGCAGCCCGGGGAGCGGGAGGGCGTTCCATGAGCAGTTCTTC. It yields the protein CASSPGSGRAFHEQFF.

This chain connects TRBV4-3 to TRBJ2-7; unclear D gene. The V gene's germline CDR1 is LGHNA and CDR2 YSLEER. The CDR3 contains 15 residues. Trimming took off 1 base at V and 0 bases at J, with 10 bases between the two ends. CDR3 region: CASSQGMESSYEQYF. CDR3 sequence (DNA): TGCGCCAGCAGCCAAGGGATGGAGAGCTCCTACGAGCAGTACTTC.

This clonotype has ten or more counts. J is TRBJ1-1 and V is TRBV7-6; D not certain. The V gene lost 3 bases and the J gene lost 4 bases, with 9 bases spanning the gap. Germline loops: CDR1 SGHVS, CDR2 FNYEAQ. The CDR3 is made up of 13 amino acids. CDR3 DNA: TGTGCCAGCAGCTTCAAGCCGGGCACTGAAGCTTTCTTT. Translating it yields CASSFKPGTEAFF.

This clonotype was recorded many times. The V gene is TRBV5-1, the J gene TRBJ2-1; 8 positions match TRBD2. CDR3 length: 15 residues. Per the germline V gene, CDR1 is SGHRS and CDR2 is YFSETQ. V shed 7 bases, J shed 3 bases, and the junction held 9 bases outside the gene matches. Written as DNA, the CDR3 is TGCGCCAGCGCAGGGACCGGGGGGGACTACAATGAGCAGTTCTTC. Protein product: CASAGTGGDYNEQFF.

This clonotype was recorded many times. The rearrangement links TRBV7-2 to TRBJ2-2; 8 bases fit TRBD2. The V and J ends lost 5 bases and 3 bases, in that order; junction bases with no gene match: 5. The CDR3 loop spans 15 amino acids. Germline CDR1 reads SGHTA; CDR2 reads FQGNSA. The DNA of the CDR3 is TGTGCCAGCAGCCGTCAGCGGGAGTACACCGGGGAGCTGTTTTTT. As protein: CASSRQREYTGELFF.

This clonotype was detected only a few times. The genes are TRBV29-1 and TRBJ2-7; the match to TRBD2 covers 8 bases. This CDR3 spans 12 amino acids. V was clipped by 4 bases and J by 3 bases; unmatched bases: 2. The germline CDR1 and CDR2 sequences are SQVTM and ANQGSEA. The CDR3 here is CSVGRGGYEQYF. The CDR3 bases are TGCAGCGTTGGTCGGGGGGGCTACGAGCAGTACTTC.

In its sample, this clonotype was seen many times. This chain connects TRBV4-3 to TRBJ2-2; 9 bases align to TRBD2. The CDR3 totals 15 residues. Trimming took 4 bases from V and 7 from J; bases not matched to a gene: 7. The germline CDR1 and CDR2 sequences are LGHNA and YSLEER. The chain's CDR3 is CASSPRGLADGELFF. DNA of the CDR3: TGCGCCAGCAGCCCCCGGGGACTAGCCGACGGGGAGCTGTTTTTT.

The rearrangement joins TRBV19 to TRBJ1-1; 11 nucleotides agree with TRBD1. Per germline, CDR1 LNHDA and CDR2 SQIVND (reference sequence). Trimming at V came to 2 bases and at J to 6 bases, leaving 20 bases not matched to a gene. The CDR3 is 20 amino acids. Here the CDR3 reads CASSILNPPRTGGGGAEAFF. CDR3 nucleotides: TGTGCCAGTAGTATACTCAACCCCCCTAGGACAGGGGGCGGAGGTGCTGAAGCTTTCTTT.

This clonotype turned up a few times. The rearrangement joins TRBV29-1 to TRBJ2-7; a possible D gene is TRBD2 (5 bases). Trimming cost V 5 bases and J 7 bases, with 15 bases left between them. The CDR3 loop spans 12 amino acids. In germline, CDR1 is SQVTM, CDR2 ANQGSEA. CDR3 nucleotide sequence: TGCAGCGTTTTGTCTTTGGGCGGGGAGCAGTACTTC. It codes for CSVLSLGGEQYF.

A note on this clonotype: A read error may explain this, as a much larger clone is one base away. The V gene is TRBV6-1, the J gene TRBJ1-4; D gene ambiguous. Germline CDR1 and CDR2: MNHNS and SASEGT. V was trimmed by 6 bases and J by 3 bases, leaving 11 bases between them. This CDR3 spans 14 amino acids. In nucleotides, the CDR3 is TGTGCCAGCAGAGCATGGTGGGCTAATGAAAAACTGTTTTTT. Translated, it gives CASRAWWANEKLFF.

V gene TRBV7-2 combines with J gene TRBJ2-1; 9 positions agree with TRBD2. V shed 5 bases and J 9 bases; nucleotides not matched to a gene: 14. The germline CDR1 and CDR2 sequences are SGHTA and FQGNSA. The CDR3 is 16 amino acids. CDR3 nucleotide sequence: TGTGCCAGCAGCCCCAGGGGAGCGGGAGGAGTTGTTGAGCAGTTCTTC. Protein: CASSPRGAGGVVEQFF.

Remarks on this clonotype: Being one base from a much bigger clone, this may be a read error. CDR3 nucleotide sequence: TGTGCCAGCAGTTCGCCGGTACAGCGCGCCGAGCAGTACTTC. It specifies CASSSPVQRAEQYF. This chain joins TRBV6-5 and TRBJ2-7; D gene uncertain. Trimming took 4 bases from V and 6 from J, leaving 16 bases between them. This CDR3 is built from 14 residues. Germline lookup yields CDR1 MNHEY and CDR2 SVGAGI.